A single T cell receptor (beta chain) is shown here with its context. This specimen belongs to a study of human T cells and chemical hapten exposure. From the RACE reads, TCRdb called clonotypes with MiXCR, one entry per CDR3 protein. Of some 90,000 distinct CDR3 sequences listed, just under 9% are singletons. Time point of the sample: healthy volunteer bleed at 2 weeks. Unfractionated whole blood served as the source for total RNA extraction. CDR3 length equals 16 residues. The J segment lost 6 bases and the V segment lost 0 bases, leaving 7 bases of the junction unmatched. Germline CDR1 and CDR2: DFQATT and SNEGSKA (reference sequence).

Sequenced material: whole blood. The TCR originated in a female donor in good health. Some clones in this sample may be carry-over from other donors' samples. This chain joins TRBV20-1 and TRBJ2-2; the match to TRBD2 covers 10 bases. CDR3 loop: CSARDLGTSAAGELFF. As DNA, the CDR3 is TGCAGTGCTAGAGATCTCGGGACTAGCGCTGCCGGGGAGCTGTTTTTT.